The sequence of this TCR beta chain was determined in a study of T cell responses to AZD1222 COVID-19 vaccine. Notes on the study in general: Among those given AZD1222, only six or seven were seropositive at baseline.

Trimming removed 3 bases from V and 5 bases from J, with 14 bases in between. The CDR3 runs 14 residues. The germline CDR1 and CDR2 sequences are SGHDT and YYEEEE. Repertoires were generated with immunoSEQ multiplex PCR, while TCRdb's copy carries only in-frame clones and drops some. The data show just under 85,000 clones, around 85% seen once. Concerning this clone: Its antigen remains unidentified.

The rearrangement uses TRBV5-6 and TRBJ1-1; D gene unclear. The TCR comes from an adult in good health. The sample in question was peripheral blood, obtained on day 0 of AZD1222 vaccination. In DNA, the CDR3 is TGTGCCAGCAGCTATAGGGTAATAAAAACTGAAGCTTTCTTT. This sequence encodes CASSYRVIKTEAFF.